These 6 T cell receptor beta chains were all obtained from the same sample, sequenced in a study of beta chain features in type 1 diabetes. The sequenced template was cDNA made from the entire isolated RNA. TCRdb keeps only in-frame clones here, not all; method: immunoSEQ multiplex PCR. The repertoire consists of 400,000 to 500,000 clones, with roughly 13% occurring once and the leading ten covering less than 0.04%. The sequencing sample was made of naive CD4+ T cells from blood. These receptors were obtained from a man aged 25-45 years in good health.

The rearrangement joins TRBV6-1 to TRBJ2-3; no reliable D call. Germline assignment: CDR1 MNHNS and CDR2 SASEGT. The germline V and J ends were trimmed by 2 bases and 2 bases, with 11 bases remaining between them. This CDR3 is 15 amino acids long. CDR3 residues: CASSERTATTDTQYF. The CDR3 DNA follows: TGTGCCAGCAGTGAAAGGACGGCCACCACAGATACGCAGTATTTT.

The chain links TRBV5-1 to TRBJ2-2, with TRBD2 identical over 7 bases. Germline CDR1 is SGHRS and CDR2 is YFSETQ. This CDR3 has 18 residues. Trimming took 0 bases from V and 7 from J; bases not matched to a gene: 15. CDR3 protein: CASSLDSPTGGWVGELFF. CDR3 DNA: TGCGCCAGCAGCTTGGATTCCCCCACGGGAGGATGGGTCGGGGAGCTGTTTTTT.

V usage is TRBV27 and J usage is TRBJ2-5; 8 bases map to TRBD1. Germline V gene sequence: CDR1 MNHEY, CDR2 SMNVEV (reference sequence). CDR3 length: 16 amino acids. The J segment lost 5 bases and the V segment lost 3 bases, leaving 11 bases of the junction unmatched. CDR3 sequence reads: CASSLRSDRVYETQYF. Here the CDR3 DNA reads TGTGCCAGCAGTTTGAGGTCGGACAGGGTTTACGAGACCCAGTACTTC.

This chain's CDR3 is CASSLDSGRNRVTTDSYNEQFF. DNA for the CDR3: TGTGCCAGCAGCCTCGATAGCGGGAGGAACCGGGTCACAACTGACTCCTACAATGAGCAGTTCTTC. The chain recombines TRBV14 with TRBJ2-1; TRBD2 matches at 10 bases. The V and J ends lost 4 bases and 0 bases, in that order; junction bases with no gene match: 21. Germline V gene lookup returns CDR1 SGHDN and CDR2 FVKESK. CDR3 length: 22 residues.

The gene calls are TRBV9 and TRBJ2-1; D unclear. Trimming took 4 bases from V and 0 from J, leaving 5 bases between them. The CDR3 totals 13 residues. Germline V gives CDR1 SGDLS, CDR2 YYNGEE. In DNA, the CDR3 is TGTGCCAGCAGCTCCGGCTCCTACAATGAGCAGTTCTTC. Protein: CASSSGSYNEQFF.

V and J are TRBV6-6 and TRBJ2-3; no reliable D call. V dropped 2 bases and J dropped 0 bases, with 12 bases sitting between them. The CDR3 totals 16 residues. The germline V gene has CDR1 MNHNY and CDR2 SVGAGI (reference sequence). CDR3 protein: CASSYPSGGSTDTQYF. The CDR3 coding sequence is TGTGCCAGCAGTTACCCGTCGGGTGGGAGCACAGATACGCAGTATTTT.